These T cell receptor beta chains were read from a single sample in a study of blood T cells in healthy people across ages. One entry per CDR3 protein, called by TCRdb with MiXCR from the 5' RACE reads. The repertoire holds around 780,000 distinct CDR3 sequences, with around 24% as singletons. This same sample was also part of a study on T cells of mothers and their children.

Sequencing was done on a sample of blood. The source of these receptors is a boy aged 5-17 years in good health. Each CDR3 is given with its conserved first and last residue. The order of the fields is V gene, J gene, D gene, clone size, CDR3 protein, CDR3 DNA. The D gene is left open where the match is weak. Expanded clones are given a class, and other clones once, few, many or no size at all.

V gene: TRBV7-9; J gene: TRBJ1-3; D gene: -; clone size: -; CDR3 protein: CASSLTQGSGNTIYF; CDR3 DNA: TGTGCCAGCAGCTTGACGCAGGGTTCTGGAAACACCATATATTTT
V gene: TRBV27; J gene: TRBJ1-4; D gene: -; clone size: -; CDR3 protein: CASSRTGGVYEKLFF; CDR3 DNA: TGTGCCAGCAGTCGGACCGGGGGAGTTTATGAAAAACTGTTTTTT
V gene: TRBV10-2; J gene: TRBJ2-1; D gene: -; clone size: -; CDR3 protein: CASKKGTAKYNEQFF; CDR3 DNA: TGCGCCAGCAAGAAGGGTACGGCGAAATACAATGAGCAGTTCTTC
V gene: TRBV3-1; J gene: TRBJ1-2; D gene: -; clone size: -; CDR3 protein: CASSQGGGSYGYTF; CDR3 DNA: TGTGCCAGCAGCCAAGGAGGGGGTTCCTATGGCTACACCTTC
V gene: TRBV18; J gene: TRBJ2-1; D gene: -; clone size: few; CDR3 protein: CASSPETAGPPSYNEQFF; CDR3 DNA: TGTGCCAGCTCACCAGAAACGGCAGGTCCCCCCTCCTACAATGAGCAGTTCTTC
V gene: TRBV2; J gene: TRBJ2-3; D gene: TRBD2; clone size: few; CDR3 protein: CASRGTSGNTDTQYF; CDR3 DNA: TGTGCCAGCAGAGGGACTAGCGGGAACACAGATACGCAGTATTTT
V gene: TRBV2; J gene: TRBJ1-1; D gene: -; clone size: once; CDR3 protein: CASSDEVSAFF; CDR3 DNA: TGTGCCAGCAGTGATGAGGTATCAGCTTTCTTT
V gene: TRBV29-1; J gene: TRBJ2-5; D gene: TRBD1; clone size: -; CDR3 protein: CSVVGTVGETQYF; CDR3 DNA: TGCAGCGTTGTTGGGACAGTGGGGGAGACCCAGTACTTC
V gene: TRBV28; J gene: TRBJ2-3; D gene: TRBD1; clone size: many; CDR3 protein: CASTRGTGTSTDTQYF; CDR3 DNA: TGTGCCAGCACCCGTGGGACAGGTACTAGCACAGATACGCAGTATTTT
V gene: TRBV2; J gene: TRBJ2-5; D gene: TRBD2; clone size: few; CDR3 protein: CASRTLISGGSWETQYF; CDR3 DNA: TGTGCCAGCAGAACCCTTATCAGCGGGGGGTCATGGGAGACCCAGTACTTC
V gene: TRBV5-1; J gene: TRBJ2-7; D gene: -; clone size: -; CDR3 protein: CASSSWGQTYEQYF; CDR3 DNA: TGCGCCAGCAGCTCGTGGGGGCAGACCTACGAGCAGTACTTC
V gene: TRBV5-1; J gene: TRBJ1-2; D gene: TRBD1; clone size: -; CDR3 protein: CASSLRGTGLNYGYTF; CDR3 DNA: TGCGCCAGCAGCCTACGGGGGACAGGGCTTAACTATGGCTACACCTTC
V gene: TRBV4-1; J gene: TRBJ2-5; D gene: TRBD2; clone size: -; CDR3 protein: CASSQRLAGAPQETQYF; CDR3 DNA: TGCGCCAGCAGCCAACGACTAGCGGGGGCCCCCCAAGAGACCCAGTACTTC
V gene: TRBV9; J gene: TRBJ2-7; D gene: -; clone size: few; CDR3 protein: CASSVDGEGYEQYF; CDR3 DNA: TGTGCCAGCAGCGTAGATGGCGAAGGCTACGAGCAGTACTTC
V gene: TRBV20-1; J gene: TRBJ2-4; D gene: -; clone size: few; CDR3 protein: CSARDRSRGSLAKNIQYF; CDR3 DNA: TGCAGTGCTAGAGATAGGTCTCGAGGGTCTCTAGCCAAAAACATTCAGTACTTC
V gene: TRBV6-1; J gene: TRBJ2-1; D gene: TRBD2; clone size: -; CDR3 protein: CASSHGLAGGKTYNEQFF; CDR3 DNA: TGTGCCAGCAGCCACGGACTAGCGGGGGGCAAGACCTACAATGAGCAGTTCTTC
V gene: TRBV2; J gene: TRBJ2-7; D gene: TRBD1; clone size: few; CDR3 protein: CASSEGGTGSEQYF; CDR3 DNA: TGTGCCAGCAGTGAAGGGGGGACAGGGTCCGAGCAGTACTTC
V gene: TRBV6-5; J gene: TRBJ1-2; D gene: -; clone size: few; CDR3 protein: CASTTISANYGYTF; CDR3 DNA: TGTGCCAGCACCACAATTTCCGCTAACTATGGCTACACCTTC
V gene: TRBV7-9; J gene: TRBJ2-1; D gene: TRBD2; clone size: -; CDR3 protein: CASSSELAGVGNEQFF; CDR3 DNA: TGTGCCAGCAGCTCGGAACTAGCGGGGGTGGGGAATGAGCAGTTCTTC
V gene: TRBV6-1; J gene: TRBJ2-7; D gene: -; clone size: few; CDR3 protein: CASSRGRGTAAYEQYF; CDR3 DNA: TGTGCCAGCAGCCGAGGCAGAGGGACTGCCGCCTACGAGCAGTACTTC
V gene: TRBV29-1; J gene: TRBJ2-7; D gene: -; clone size: -; CDR3 protein: CSVLQAAEQYF; CDR3 DNA: TGCAGCGTTCTCCAGGCCGCCGAGCAGTACTTC
V gene: TRBV28; J gene: TRBJ2-7; D gene: -; clone size: -; CDR3 protein: CASSSRYRAQSHYEQYF; CDR3 DNA: TGTGCCAGCAGTTCTAGATACCGGGCCCAATCCCACTACGAGCAGTACTTC
V gene: TRBV3-1; J gene: TRBJ2-1; D gene: TRBD2; clone size: -; CDR3 protein: CASSRGTSGGGEQFF; CDR3 DNA: TGTGCCAGCAGCCGCGGGACTAGCGGGGGTGGTGAGCAGTTCTTC
V gene: TRBV2; J gene: TRBJ1-2; D gene: TRBD1; clone size: -; CDR3 protein: CASRLEGGSYGYTF; CDR3 DNA: TGTGCCAGCCGGCTCGAAGGGGGCAGTTATGGCTACACCTTC
V gene: TRBV24-1; J gene: TRBJ2-3; D gene: -; clone size: -; CDR3 protein: CATSDSHHDTQYF; CDR3 DNA: TGTGCCACCAGTGATAGCCACCATGATACGCAGTATTTT
V gene: TRBV5-5; J gene: TRBJ2-5; D gene: -; clone size: -; CDR3 protein: CASSLGAGKEAQYF; CDR3 DNA: TGTGCCAGCAGCTTGGGGGCAGGGAAGGAGGCCCAGTACTTC
V gene: TRBV6-5; J gene: TRBJ2-7; D gene: -; clone size: -; CDR3 protein: CASSYSTGTPYEQYF; CDR3 DNA: TGTGCCAGCAGTTACTCGACAGGCACCCCCTACGAGCAGTACTTC
V gene: TRBV28; J gene: TRBJ1-6; D gene: TRBD1; clone size: -; CDR3 protein: CASSPPGQGFASPLHF; CDR3 DNA: TGTGCCAGCAGTCCCCCCGGACAGGGGTTCGCTTCACCCCTCCACTTT
V gene: TRBV7-9; J gene: TRBJ2-2; D gene: -; clone size: -; CDR3 protein: CASKDENTGELFF; CDR3 DNA: TGTGCCTCAAAAGACGAGAACACCGGGGAGCTGTTTTTT
V gene: TRBV5-1; J gene: TRBJ2-5; D gene: TRBD2; clone size: -; CDR3 protein: CASSLQAGIQETQYF; CDR3 DNA: TGCGCCAGCAGCTTGCAAGCGGGGATACAAGAGACCCAGTACTTC
V gene: TRBV20-1; J gene: TRBJ2-5; D gene: -; clone size: -; CDR3 protein: CSASGRARNKETQYF; CDR3 DNA: TGCAGTGCTAGTGGCAGGGCCCGGAATAAGGAGACCCAGTACTTC
V gene: TRBV20-1; J gene: TRBJ2-6; D gene: -; clone size: -; CDR3 protein: CSARDHGANVLTF; CDR3 DNA: TGCAGTGCTAGAGATCATGGGGCCAACGTCCTGACTTTC
V gene: TRBV11-2; J gene: TRBJ1-4; D gene: -; clone size: many; CDR3 protein: CASSFGSVALNEKLFF; CDR3 DNA: TGTGCCAGCAGCTTCGGGTCTGTGGCCCTTAATGAAAAACTGTTTTTT
V gene: TRBV12-3/TRBV12-4; J gene: TRBJ2-7; D gene: TRBD1; clone size: few; CDR3 protein: CASSRDSFEQYF; CDR3 DNA: TGTGCCAGCAGTCGGGACAGCTTCGAGCAGTACTTC
V gene: TRBV20-1; J gene: TRBJ2-3; D gene: -; clone size: -; CDR3 protein: CSARTSSHTQYF; CDR3 DNA: TGCAGTGCCAGAACTAGTTCCCATACGCAGTATTTT
V gene: TRBV5-1; J gene: TRBJ2-5; D gene: -; clone size: few; CDR3 protein: CASSLGTRVETQYF; CDR3 DNA: TGCGCCAGCAGCCTGGGAACCCGGGTGGAGACCCAGTACTTC
V gene: TRBV11-2; J gene: TRBJ1-2; D gene: TRBD1; clone size: -; CDR3 protein: CASSSNRGGAVYGYTF; CDR3 DNA: TGTGCCAGCAGCTCAAATAGAGGGGGCGCGGTCTATGGCTACACCTTC
V gene: TRBV11-2; J gene: TRBJ2-3; D gene: -; clone size: few; CDR3 protein: CASSSPSGFTDTQYF; CDR3 DNA: TGTGCCAGCAGCTCACCAAGCGGGTTCACAGATACGCAGTATTTT
V gene: TRBV7-9; J gene: TRBJ2-4; D gene: -; clone size: few; CDR3 protein: CASSLALAGKNIQYF; CDR3 DNA: TGTGCCAGCAGCTTAGCGTTAGCTGGCAAAAACATTCAGTACTTC
V gene: TRBV15; J gene: TRBJ1-6; D gene: -; clone size: -; CDR3 protein: CATSRVLGDNSPLHF; CDR3 DNA: TGTGCCACCAGCAGAGTACTGGGAGACAATTCACCCCTCCACTTT
V gene: TRBV12-5; J gene: TRBJ2-1; D gene: TRBD1; clone size: -; CDR3 protein: CASGLRHRGPGYNEQFF; CDR3 DNA: TGTGCTAGTGGTTTGCGTCACAGGGGGCCCGGCTACAATGAGCAGTTCTTC
V gene: TRBV5-5; J gene: TRBJ1-4; D gene: -; clone size: -; CDR3 protein: CASSTGHGNIKKLFF; CDR3 DNA: TGTGCCAGCAGCACGGGACACGGGAATATAAAAAAACTGTTTTTT
V gene: TRBV21-1; J gene: TRBJ2-5; D gene: -; clone size: -; CDR3 protein: CASSKALQGAGETQYF; CDR3 DNA: TGTGCCAGCAGCAAAGCGCTCCAGGGGGCTGGGGAGACCCAGTACTTC
V gene: TRBV7-9; J gene: TRBJ2-3; D gene: TRBD1; clone size: once; CDR3 protein: CASSARTGRAGSDTQYF; CDR3 DNA: TGTGCCAGCAGCGCCCGGACAGGGAGAGCAGGGTCAGATACGCAGTATTTT
V gene: TRBV20-1; J gene: TRBJ2-6; D gene: -; clone size: few; CDR3 protein: CSASAGANVLTF; CDR3 DNA: TGCAGTGCTAGTGCTGGGGCCAACGTCCTGACTTTC
V gene: TRBV20-1; J gene: TRBJ2-5; D gene: -; clone size: few; CDR3 protein: CSAPSPGRGLETQYF; CDR3 DNA: TGCAGTGCCCCTTCACCCGGACGGGGGTTGGAGACCCAGTACTTC
V gene: TRBV6-2/TRBV6-3; J gene: TRBJ2-3; D gene: -; clone size: -; CDR3 protein: CASSRGWMAASTDTQYF; CDR3 DNA: TGTGCCAGCAGCCGGGGGTGGATGGCGGCTAGCACAGATACGCAGTATTTT
V gene: TRBV6-1; J gene: TRBJ2-1; D gene: -; clone size: -; CDR3 protein: CASKGAAGTRTTVDEQFF; CDR3 DNA: TGTGCCAGCAAGGGGGCGGCGGGAACCCGAACGACGGTCGATGAGCAGTTCTTC
V gene: TRBV9; J gene: TRBJ2-7; D gene: TRBD2; clone size: few; CDR3 protein: CASSSQGRGRSGEQYF; CDR3 DNA: TGTGCCAGCAGCTCCCAAGGGAGGGGCAGGTCAGGGGAGCAGTACTTC
V gene: TRBV6-5; J gene: TRBJ1-2; D gene: TRBD1; clone size: -; CDR3 protein: CASSIGQGDNYGYTF; CDR3 DNA: TGTGCCAGCAGCATCGGACAGGGAGATAACTATGGCTACACCTTC
V gene: TRBV30; J gene: TRBJ2-7; D gene: -; clone size: -; CDR3 protein: CAWSVGGTTLEQYF; CDR3 DNA: TGTGCCTGGAGTGTAGGTGGTACAACTCTCGAGCAGTACTTC
V gene: TRBV6-5; J gene: TRBJ2-1; D gene: TRBD1; clone size: -; CDR3 protein: CASKTGLSSYNEQFF; CDR3 DNA: TGTGCCAGCAAGACAGGGTTGAGCTCCTACAATGAGCAGTTCTTC
V gene: TRBV7-2; J gene: TRBJ2-3; D gene: -; clone size: -; CDR3 protein: CASSSTNLDTQYF; CDR3 DNA: TGTGCCAGCAGCTCCACTAATCTCGATACGCAGTATTTT
V gene: TRBV15; J gene: TRBJ1-4; D gene: -; clone size: -; CDR3 protein: CATSRSTVNEKLFF; CDR3 DNA: TGTGCCACCAGCAGAAGTACAGTTAATGAAAAACTGTTTTTT